This TCR beta chain was documented in a study of cytomegalovirus exposure and HLA in healthy donors. Turning to this clone: Its antigen is undetermined.

60 Vbeta and 13 Jbeta primers were used in PCR. Sequencing was performed with immunoSEQ multiplex PCR; in TCRdb, only in-frame clones are kept and a portion is missing. This sample carries roughly 120,000 clones, 79% of them seen once, and the ten largest clones take roughly 2%. Overall study findings and caveats: Cytomegalovirus association was assigned to approximately 160 TCR beta chains. Apart from CMV serostatus, no immune exposure information was available.

The CDR3 runs to 17 residues. Germline CDR1 is SEHNR and CDR2 is FQNEAQ (reference sequence). The ends lost 4 bases at V and 1 base at J; junction bases unmatched: 10. The chain is built from TRBV7-9 and TRBJ2-7; 10 bases line up with TRBD1. This clonotype was sampled from a man between 18 and 29 years old in good health and CMV-seronegative. The sample comprised PBMCs. Here the CDR3 reads CASSSSSTGGISYEQYF. CDR3 sequence (DNA): TGTGCCAGCAGCTCATCATCGACAGGGGGCATTTCCTACGAGCAGTACTTC. Supplemented by reference TRBV7-9 and TRBJ2-7, the full variable domain reads DTGVSQNPRHKITKRGQNVTFRCDPISEHNRLYWYRQTLGQGPEFLTYFQNEAQLEKSRLLSDRFSAERPKGSFSTLEIQRTEQGDSAMYLCASSSSSTGGISYEQYFGPGTRLTVT.